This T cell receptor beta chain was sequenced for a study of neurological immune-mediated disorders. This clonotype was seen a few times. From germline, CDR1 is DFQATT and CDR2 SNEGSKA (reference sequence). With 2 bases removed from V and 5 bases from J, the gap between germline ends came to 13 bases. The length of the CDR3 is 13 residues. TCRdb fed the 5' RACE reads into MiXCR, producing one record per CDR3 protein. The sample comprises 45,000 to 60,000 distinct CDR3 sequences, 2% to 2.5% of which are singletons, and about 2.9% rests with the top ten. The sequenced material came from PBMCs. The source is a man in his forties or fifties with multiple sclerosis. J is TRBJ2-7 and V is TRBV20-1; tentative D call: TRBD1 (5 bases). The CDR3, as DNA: TGCAGTGCTAGATTAGGGGTGGTCCACGAGCAGTACTTC. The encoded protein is CSARLGVVHEQYF.